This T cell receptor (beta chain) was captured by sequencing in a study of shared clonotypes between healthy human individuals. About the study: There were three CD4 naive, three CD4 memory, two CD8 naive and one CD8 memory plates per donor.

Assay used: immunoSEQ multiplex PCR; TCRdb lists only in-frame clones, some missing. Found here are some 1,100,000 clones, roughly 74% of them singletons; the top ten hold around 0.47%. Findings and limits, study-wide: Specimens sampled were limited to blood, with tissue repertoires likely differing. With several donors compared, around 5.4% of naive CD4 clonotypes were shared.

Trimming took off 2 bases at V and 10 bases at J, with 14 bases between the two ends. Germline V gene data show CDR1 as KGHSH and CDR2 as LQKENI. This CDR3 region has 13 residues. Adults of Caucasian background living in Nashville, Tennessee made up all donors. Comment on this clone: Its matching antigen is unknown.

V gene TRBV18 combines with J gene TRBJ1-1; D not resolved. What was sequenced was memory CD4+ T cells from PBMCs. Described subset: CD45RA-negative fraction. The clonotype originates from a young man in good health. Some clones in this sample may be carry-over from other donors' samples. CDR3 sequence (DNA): TGTGCCAGCTCACCAGGAGATCCGGCGGGAGCTTTCTTT. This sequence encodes CASSPGDPAGAFF.